This TCR beta chain appears in the sequencing data of a study of tumor and adjacent non-tumor tissue in lung cancer (dated by TCRdb to the late 2010s). For the study in its entirety: Of the cohort, eleven to twelve patients had adenocarcinoma, 2 had squamous cell carcinoma and 1 had small cell lung cancer. The 15 enrolled patients, of whom some ten were men and 5 were women, were aged about 30 to 80 years and were diagnosed with TNM stage I to III disease. The study compared bulk TCRbeta repertoires from lung tumor tissue and matched distant non-tumor lung tissue of approximately 15 lung cancer patients. Over 25 paired specimens, one tumor and one normal lung sample per patient, were profiled by TCRbeta CDR3 sequencing. A total of about 130 million productive TCRbeta reads were generated by sequencing, corresponding to an average of around 4 million reads per sample.

The paper's findings and limits, for the study overall: The top 100 clones made up a significantly larger cumulative share of the repertoire in normal lung than in tumor tissue. Significantly higher TCR diversity (inverse Simpson) was observed in tumor tissue than in normal lung tissue (around 450 vs 150, P = 0.0075, Mann-Whitney U test). Only around 16 patients were in the cohort, and the authors stated that larger samples and more detailed clinical data are needed. The methods do not name the sequencing platform or mention unique molecular identifiers. TCR diversity was significantly higher in younger patients, and greater tumor TCR diversity was associated with shorter overall survival and shorter disease-free survival. Because peripheral blood was not sequenced, the blood TCRbeta repertoires of the lung cancer patients in the study went unexamined.

RNA was extracted from bulk unsorted tissue and checked for quality with a NanoDrop ND-1000 and an Agilent 2100. Normal lung samples were distant non-tumor tissue taken more than 3 cm from the tumor edge. Donors were newly diagnosed lung cancer patients admitted for thoracic surgery in China between August and November 2014, without prior chemotherapy. The study excluded patients who had received radiotherapy or chemotherapy before or who had another cancer at the same time. Surgical tissue pieces of about 1-2.1 cm3 were preserved in RNAlater solution and were kept at -80 degrees C until use. Of note for this clonotype: Its recognized antigen is unknown. A junction boundary mismatches the germline segment, possibly from a read error.

Library construction relied on multiplex PCR. TCRdb records Illumina HiSeq 2500 as the sequencer. TCRbeta libraries were constructed through three rounds of nested PCR with primers (Table S4) according to protocols modified from ARM-PCR. Before sequencing, PCR products of 200-500 bp were cut from the gel and purified using the QIAquick gel extraction kit. As for the original processing: Reads were cleaned with Trimmomatic, merged with FLASH into complete CDR3 sequences, and assigned to V(D)J germline segments with MiTCR. Clonal diversity was computed as the inverse Simpson's index with VDJtools. In-frame sequences lacking a premature stop codon were counted as productive reads. Using fastp trimming at Q25 and MiXCR clonotype assembly, TCRdb reanalyzed the public sequencing data and kept in-frame beta chains. Merged by CDR3 protein, the rows form single entries marked with the most common genes and DNA. The V and J calls were not made by the authors but by TCRdb's processing. The sample yields 98,000 or so distinct CDR3 sequences; 80% were counted once. About 31% of the sample comes from the top ten.

Including the terminal cysteine and phenylalanine, the CDR3 comprises 14 residues. The DNA shown is the 42-base CDR3, in frame from base 1. Sequences SGHVS (CDR1) and FQNEAQ (CDR2) are obtained from the germline V gene. Sequenced input: distant non-tumor lung tissue. The source of this sequence is a man aged 55-75 years with small cell lung cancer. The sequence joins TRBV7-8 to TRBJ1-6; the D gene is perhaps TRBD1, from 5 matching bases. The nucleotide sequence reads TGTGTCAGCAGTAAACAGGCGGATAATTCACCCCTCCACTTT. This gives the protein CVSSKQADNSPLHF. With all but the CDR3 taken from the reference TRBV7-8 and TRBJ1-6 genes, the full variable domain is: GAGVSQSPRYKVAKRGQDVALRCDPISGHVSLFWYQQALGQGPEFLTYFQNEAQLDKSGLPSDRFFAERPEGSVSTLKIQRTQQEDSAVYLCVSSKQADNSPLHFGNGTRLTVT.